The 11 T cell receptor beta chains given below trace back to one sample, sequenced in a study of T cell changes during pregnancy in multiple sclerosis. TCRdb's copy holds only in-frame clones and misses some; the assay was immunoSEQ multiplex PCR. The sample holds tens of thousands of clones, 91% seen once. The sequencing here drew on peripheral blood, taken after pregnancy. The receptors derive from a female donor in good health, enrolled as a control in a pregnancy study.

The CDR3 DNA reads as TGTGCCAGCAGTGAAGGACTGATTCGTTCGATTGAGCTGTTTTTT. It yields the protein CASSEGLIRSIELFF. The J gene is TRBJ2-2, the V gene TRBV6-1; D unclear. Trimming pared 1 base from V and 11 bases from J, leaving 17 bases between. Germline V gives CDR1 MNHNS, CDR2 SASEGT. The CDR3 is made up of 15 amino acids.

The chain is built from TRBV30 and TRBJ2-7, with TRBD1 matching over 7 bases. V lost 3 bases to trimming and J lost 4 bases; unmatched junction nucleotides: 12. The CDR3 totals 15 residues. Germline-derived CDR1 and CDR2 are GTSNPN and SVGIG (reference sequence). The CDR3 is CAWRYTRGLGYEQYF. The CDR3 DNA is TGTGCCTGGAGGTACACCAGGGGGTTGGGATACGAGCAGTACTTC.

There are a few counts of this clone. Other DNA variants within this sample encode the same CDR3. V and J are TRBV7-9 and TRBJ1-1, with 8 bases identical to TRBD1. The germline gives CDR1 SEHNR, CDR2 FQNEAQ (reference sequence). The J segment lost 3 bases and the V segment lost 5 bases, leaving 2 bases of the junction unmatched. The CDR3 runs 13 residues. Here the CDR3 reads CASSPTGDTEAFF. For the CDR3, the DNA is TGTGCCAGCAGCCCGACAGGGGACACTGAAGCTTTCTTT.

This clone appeared once. The chain combines TRBV4-3 with TRBJ2-2, with 8 bases that match TRBD2. V was clipped by 3 bases and J by 6 bases; unmatched bases: 6. The CDR3 runs to 15 residues. CDR1 is LGHNA, CDR2 YSLEER, per germline. Here the CDR3 reads CASSHLSGGAGELFF. The CDR3 DNA follows: TGCGCCAGCAGCCACCTTTCGGGGGGGGCCGGGGAGCTGTTTTTT.

V is TRBV7-2 and J is TRBJ2-1, with 14 bases fitting TRBD2. V was pared by 5 bases and J by 0 bases, with 9 bases of the junction left unmatched. CDR1 is SGHTA and CDR2 is FQGNSA in the germline V gene. The CDR3 totals 19 residues. The CDR3 is CASSRIRLAGGSSYNEQFF. In nucleotides, the CDR3 is TGTGCCAGCAGCCGAATCCGACTAGCGGGGGGGAGCTCCTACAATGAGCAGTTCTTC.

This rearrangement joins TRBV2 to TRBJ1-5, with D hard to call. V lost 5 bases to trimming and J lost 0 bases, with 8 bases between them. CDR1 SNHLY and CDR2 FYNNEI come from the germline V gene. The CDR3 is made up of 14 amino acids. The CDR3 spells CASSSRNSNQPQHF. The CDR3, as DNA: TGTGCCAGCAGTTCGAGGAATAGCAATCAGCCCCAGCATTTT.

The chain recombines TRBV6-1 with TRBJ1-4; TRBD1 is a possible D gene (6 bases). Germline CDR1 reads MNHNS; CDR2 reads SASEGT. V was shortened by 8 bases and J by 8 bases, with 15 bases between the two germline ends. The CDR3 sequence is 13 residues long. The CDR3 loop is CASPTGTGEKLFF. Here the CDR3 DNA reads TGTGCCAGCCCGACCGGAACAGGGGAAAAACTGTTTTTT.

This clone is a singleton in its sample. The chain couples TRBV7-2 to TRBJ2-1, with D maybe TRBD2 (5 bases). Germline-derived CDR1 and CDR2 are SGHTA and FQGNSA. The ends were cut back, 4 bases at V and 4 bases at J, with 8 bases in the middle. This CDR3 has 13 residues. DNA of the CDR3: TGTGCCAGCAGCTCCCGGACTTACAATGAGCAGTTCTTC. Protein: CASSSRTYNEQFF. Using reference TRBV7-2 and TRBJ2-1 for the parts outside the CDR3, the full variable domain is GAGVSQSPSNKVTEKGKDVELRCDPISGHTALYWYRQSLGQGLEFLIYFQGNSAPDKSGLPSDRFSAERTGGSVSTLTIQRTQQEDSAVYLCASSSRTYNEQFFGPGTRLTVL.

The sample holds one count of this clone. The chain carries TRBV6-1 and TRBJ2-7; D possibly corresponds to TRBD1 (6 bases). Trimming took off 3 bases at V and 6 bases at J, with 15 bases between the two ends. CDR3 size: 14 residues. The V gene's germline CDR1 is MNHNS and CDR2 SASEGT. CDR3 region: CASSDATGWAEQYF. For the CDR3, the DNA is TGTGCCAGCAGTGATGCTACAGGGTGGGCCGAGCAGTACTTC.

The chain joins TRBV21-1 to TRBJ2-7; TRBD1 reflects the table's D call only, with no check against the DNA. TRBV21-1 counts as a pseudogene. The CDR3 extends over 16 amino acids. CDR3 residues: CASVSSVVRGSYEQYF. The CDR3 coding sequence is TGTGCCAGCGTCTCCTCCGTGGTCAGGGGGTCCTACGAGCAGTACTTC.

This chain uses TRBV27 with TRBJ2-3; 10 bases match TRBD2. The CDR3 is made up of 19 amino acids. CDR1 and CDR2 (germline): MNHEY, SMNVEV (reference sequence). The V segment lost 3 bases and the J segment 5 bases; nucleotides outside the gene matches: 17. CDR3: CASSLVLWASGGTLDTQYF. The DNA of the CDR3 is TGTGCCAGCAGTTTGGTACTATGGGCTAGCGGGGGCACTCTAGATACGCAGTATTTT.